A few counts support the clone carrying this T cell receptor (beta chain). The germline and genes are mouse ones. The read terminates 1 residue ahead of where the CDR3 ends, so the germline J gene completes it. These data belong to a study of tissue T cells after allogeneic stem cell transplantation. Sample time point: mouse harvest day 7 after allogeneic transplant. The graft held 10^6 splenic CD5+ T cells and 10^7 T-cell-depleted bone marrow cells. The V end was cut by 2 bases, the J end by 2 bases, with 7 bases between. Germline V gene data show CDR1 as MSHET and CDR2 as SYDVDS. The CDR3 consists of 14 residues. Assay used: immunoSEQ multiplex PCR; TCRdb lists only in-frame clones, some missing. This table has roughly 5,500 clones, 45% to 55% appearing once.

V gene TRBV29 combines with J gene TRBJ2-1; weak D call: TRBD1 (5 bases). Sequenced input: gut tissue. This receptor was obtained from a female BALB/c mouse given C57BL/6 T cells with graft-versus-host disease after an allogeneic hematopoietic cell transplant. The covered CDR3 bases are TGTGCTAGCAGTTTAGACAGTTACTATGCTGAGCAGTTC. The encoded protein is CASSLDSYYAEQF. The entire CDR3 is CASSLDSYYAEQFF.